This T cell receptor (beta chain) stems from a study of blood T cell repertoires in COVID-19. Study-wide background: COVID-19 samples from acute and convalescent phases originated in the United States, Italy and Spain. PBMCs, B-cell-depleted T cells, or T cells provided the cDNA or gDNA that made up the material.

The CDR3 runs to 20 residues. The germline CDR1 and CDR2 sequences are SGHDN and FVKESK. The J segment lost 1 base and the V segment lost 0 bases, leaving 14 bases of the junction unmatched. As originally analysed: Reference gene primer amplification gave nucleated cell count estimates. Assay used: immunoSEQ multiplex PCR; TCRdb lists only in-frame clones, some missing. V and J calls plus clone size are reproduced from that table; the DNA served to infer D and trimming. The sample has fewer than 500,000 clones, 80% to 90% seen once. The sequencing sample was made of peripheral blood. The origin of this receptor is a woman in her 30s with acute or convalescent COVID-19. This sequence joins TRBV14 and TRBJ2-7, with TRBD2 identical over 11 bases. The CDR3 loop reads CASSQDTRIGTSGFSYEQYF. The CDR3 nucleotides read TGTGCCAGCAGCCAAGATACCAGAATCGGGACTAGCGGTTTTTCCTACGAGCAGTACTTC.